This TCR beta chain was identified during a study of shared clonotypes between healthy human individuals. Overall study findings and caveats: Donor scarcity curtailed the genetic and exposure-history diversity represented herein.

The unsorted PBMC sample used ten immunoSEQ deep assay plates. Original processing notes: Junction-only immunoSEQ sequences carried no quality scores, so filtering differed. Assay used: immunoSEQ multiplex PCR; TCRdb lists only in-frame clones, some missing. V and J calls and clone size are copied from that table; D and trimming were computed from the DNA. The sample holds some 500,000 clones, around three quarters seen once. Donors, without exception, were Caucasian adults residing in Nashville, Tennessee. CDR3 length equals 15 residues. V was trimmed by 5 bases and J by 3 bases, leaving 17 bases between them. Germline assignment: CDR1 SEHNR and CDR2 FQNEAQ (reference sequence). Notes on this clone: Its antigen is undetermined.

The sample consisted of PBMCs. V and J are TRBV7-9 and TRBJ2-7; possibly TRBD1 for D (6 bases). The clonotype was recovered from a middle-aged woman in good health. Some clones in this sample may be carry-over from other donors' samples. CDR3 in amino acids: CASSPRSGTNYEQYF. In nucleotides, the CDR3 is TGTGCCAGCAGCCCCAGGTCCGGGACAAACTACGAGCAGTACTTC.